The TCR beta chain described here comes from a study of spatial heterogeneity in lung cancer. Study findings and constraints: How many expanded intratumoral alpha and beta TCRs were present tracked the tumor mutation count, which was a count of nonsynonymous mutations.

Time point in this sample: sample taken at primary tumor resection. A single record per CDR3 protein comes from TCRdb applying MiXCR to the 5' RACE reads. The sample records roughly 2,100 distinct CDR3 sequences, 22% being singletons. Comment on this clonotype: Its cognate antigen is unknown.

The sequenced sample was lung tumor tissue, obtained at surgery. This sequence was found in a male donor with early-stage non-small cell lung cancer.

CDR3 in amino acids: CASTWGRGSYTF. CDR3 DNA sequence: TGTGCCAGCACCTGGGGCAGGGGGAGCTACACCTTC. The chain couples TRBV12-3 or TRBV12-4 to TRBJ1-2, with TRBD1 identical over 7 bases. V lost 7 bases to trimming and J lost 9 bases; unmatched junction nucleotides: 8. The CDR3 extends over 12 amino acids.